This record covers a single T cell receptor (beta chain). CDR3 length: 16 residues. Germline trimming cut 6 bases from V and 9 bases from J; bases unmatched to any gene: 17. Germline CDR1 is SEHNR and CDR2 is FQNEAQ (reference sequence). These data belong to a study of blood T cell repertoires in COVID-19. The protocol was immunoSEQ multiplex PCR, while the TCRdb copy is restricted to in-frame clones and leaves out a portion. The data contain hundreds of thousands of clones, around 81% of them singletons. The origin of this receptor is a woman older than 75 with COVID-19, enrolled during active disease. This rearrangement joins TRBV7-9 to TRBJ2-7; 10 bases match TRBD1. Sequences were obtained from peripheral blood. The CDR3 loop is CASSFPPGQGSVGQYF. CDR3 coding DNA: TGTGCCAGCAGTTTCCCCCCGGGACAGGGGTCCGTCGGGCAGTACTTC.